The following is a T cell receptor (beta chain) sequence with its context. CDR3 size: 12 residues. The V gene lost 7 bases and the J gene lost 10 bases, with 14 bases spanning the gap. Germline CDR1 SNHLY, CDR2 FYNNEI. This record comes from a study of T cells in Graves' hyperthyroidism and ophthalmopathy. From RNA transcripts, TCR beta CDR3 regions were amplified. Initially, a first-round RT-PCR of the TCR CDR3 employed the HTBI primer set. TCRdb independently ran MiXCR on the multiplex PCR reads; one entry per CDR3 protein. The profile shows around 430,000 distinct CDR3 sequences, 14% to 15% of them singletons.

Input material: blood. This chain links TRBV2 with TRBJ2-1, with unresolved D. The clonotype originates from a woman in her twenties or thirties with Graves' hyperthyroidism. The CDR3 DNA reads as TGTGCCAGCACCGTCAAGCCTTACGAGCAGTTCTTC. This sequence encodes CASTVKPYEQFF.